A selection of T cell receptor beta chains follows, all from one sample in a study of blood T cell repertoires in COVID-19. Clones were read by immunoSEQ multiplex PCR, and TCRdb kept only the in-frame ones, dropping some. The sample carries around 250,000 clones, roughly 86% recorded once. Sequences were obtained from peripheral blood. Source of these receptors: a middle-aged man with active or convalescent COVID-19. CDR3s include the opening cysteine and the closing phenylalanine or tryptophan. D genes are given only for firm matches. Rows may omit the clone size; those that give it use once, few, many or a size class.

D: TRBD1
J: TRBJ2-1
size: NA
V: TRBV10-1
DNA: TGCGCCAGCAGTGACCCACGACACAGGGGAAGTCAGTTCTTC
CDR3: CASSDPRHRGSQFF

D: NA
J: TRBJ1-3
size: once
V: TRBV5-1
DNA: TGCGCCAGCAGCCCGGCAGGCACCTCTGGAAACACCATATATTTT
CDR3: CASSPAGTSGNTIYF

D: NA
J: TRBJ2-3
size: NA
V: TRBV11-3
DNA: TGTGCCAGCAGCTCGTTGTATACGCAGTATTTT
CDR3: CASSSLYTQYF

D: NA
J: TRBJ1-4
size: NA
V: TRBV14
DNA: TGTGCCAGCAGCCTCCTGGCTGGGGGCGCGGGCGAAAAACTGTTTTTT
CDR3: CASSLLAGGAGEKLFF

D: TRBD1
J: TRBJ1-5
size: few
V: TRBV24-1
DNA: TGTGCCACCAGTGATGGGGGACAGGGACCCCAGCATTTT
CDR3: CATSDGGQGPQHF

D: TRBD1
J: TRBJ1-5
size: NA
V: TRBV30
DNA: TGTGCCTGGAGTGCAGGGGGTAATCAGCCCCAGCATTTT
CDR3: CAWSAGGNQPQHF

D: NA
J: TRBJ1-1
size: NA
V: TRBV12-3/TRBV12-4
DNA: TGTGCCAGCAGTTTAGCTGATCGCTACGCTTTCTTT
CDR3: CASSLADRYAFF

D: NA
J: TRBJ2-2
size: NA
V: TRBV13
DNA: TGTGCCAGCAGCTTAGGCCCGGTGAACACCGGGGAGCTGTTTTTT
CDR3: CASSLGPVNTGELFF

D: TRBD1
J: TRBJ1-6
size: once
V: TRBV13
DNA: TGTGCCAGCAGCTTAGGGGTGACAGGGGGGAATTCACCCCTCCACTTT
CDR3: CASSLGVTGGNSPLHF

D: TRBD2
J: TRBJ2-1
size: NA
V: TRBV24-1
DNA: TGTGCCACCAGTGATGGGACTAGCTCTGGTGAGCAGTTCTTC
CDR3: CATSDGTSSGEQFF

D: TRBD2
J: TRBJ2-7
size: NA
V: TRBV10-3
DNA: TGTGCCATCAGTGACTCTCTAGCGGGAAGCTCCTACGAGCAGTACTTC
CDR3: CAISDSLAGSSYEQYF